This T cell receptor beta chain came from a study of blood T cell repertoires in COVID-19. About the study: Acute-phase and convalescent COVID-19 samples originated in the United States, Italy and Spain.

Germline CDR1 LNHDA, CDR2 SQIVND (reference sequence). The junction had 3 bases not matched to a gene; V was cut back by 5 bases and J by 4 bases. The CDR3 runs 13 residues. In the authors' workflow: Reference gene primers were amplified, and this amplification served to estimate nucleated cell counts. Sequenced by immunoSEQ multiplex PCR; TCRdb stores in-frame clones only, minus some. That table gives V, J and clone size, and the DNA gave D and trimming. The sample holds 150,000 to 200,000 clones; about four fifths are singletons and the top ten take 5.5% to 7.5%. The J gene is TRBJ2-5, the V gene TRBV19; TRBD2 aligns across 8 bases. The source of this sequence is a human donor in a cohort sampled during active COVID-19. Material for sequencing was peripheral blood. CDR3 region: CASSLAGIETQYF. As DNA, the CDR3 is TGTGCCAGTAGTTTAGCGGGGATAGAGACCCAGTACTTC.